This T cell receptor beta chain appears in the sequencing data of a study of T cells after yellow fever vaccination. Whole-study context: Fractions low in cell number were prepared with SMART-Seq v4 Ultra Low Input.

A note on this clonotype: Its target is unknown.

CDR3 length: 13 residues. V was clipped by 7 bases and J by 6 bases, with 15 bases between them. CDR1 and CDR2 from the germline V gene are ENHRY and SYGVKD. TCRdb re-called the 5' RACE reads with MiXCR, one entry per CDR3 protein. The sample includes around 200,000 distinct CDR3 sequences, about 11% of them seen just once. Study-level results: In post-booster samples, most primary-vaccination clones reappeared (approximately 96% CD4, 88% CD8).

The chain recombines TRBV10-3 with TRBJ1-1, with D unresolved. The source is a man between 18 and 29 years old who received the YFV17D yellow fever vaccine. Here the sequenced sample was CD8+ T cells sorted from PBMCs, taken 15 days after the yellow fever booster vaccination. The DNA for the CDR3 is TGTGCCATCACCCCATCGGGTGGGGCTGAAGCTTTCTTT. It translates to CAITPSGGAEAFF.